These 13 T cell receptor beta chains were all obtained from the same sample, sequenced in a study of cytomegalovirus exposure and HLA in healthy donors. 13 Jbeta primers and 60 Vbeta primers were used for the PCR. TCRdb keeps only in-frame clones here, not all; method: immunoSEQ multiplex PCR. Of about 190,000 clones in the sample, roughly 80% were seen once. Material for sequencing was PBMCs. The receptor source for this set is a woman aged 18 to 35 in good health and CMV-seronegative.

This clone was counted only a few times. The V call is TRBV28, the J call TRBJ2-3; D is ambiguous. V was trimmed by 3 bases and J by 5 bases, leaving 12 bases between them. The CDR3 has 14 residues. Per the germline V gene, CDR1 is MDHEN and CDR2 is SYDVKM. The CDR3 reads CASSFPSFRDTQYF. The CDR3 nucleotides are TGTGCCAGCAGTTTCCCCTCCTTTAGAGATACGCAGTATTTT.

This clone was observed a handful of times. The chain carries TRBV30 and TRBJ1-1; 7 bases agree with TRBD1. The CDR3 has 14 amino acids. Germline CDR1 GTSNPN, CDR2 SVGIG (reference sequence). V was pared by 5 bases and J by 0 bases, with 6 bases of the junction left unmatched. The CDR3 here is CAWQHRGMNTEAFF. The DNA of the CDR3 is TGTGCCTGGCAACACAGGGGTATGAACACTGAAGCTTTCTTT.

V gene TRBV27 combines with J gene TRBJ2-7; a weak D match, TRBD2 (6 bases). The CDR3 contains 15 residues. Germline loops: CDR1 MNHEY, CDR2 SMNVEV (reference sequence). The V end was cut by 0 bases, the J end by 4 bases, with 13 bases between. Written as DNA, the CDR3 is TGTGCCAGCAGTTTATCCGGCGGGAACCTTTACGAGCAGTACGTC. Translated, it gives CASSLSGGNLYEQYV.

V and J are TRBV13 and TRBJ2-7; 8 nucleotides line up with TRBD2. With V trimmed by 5 bases and J by 4 bases, 19 bases remained unmatched. The CDR3 sequence is 18 residues long. Per the germline V gene, CDR1 is PRHDT and CDR2 is FYEKMQ (reference sequence). CDR3 sequence reads: CASSHLLAGGTHPYEQYF. CDR3 nucleotide sequence: TGTGCCAGCAGCCACCTGCTGGCGGGGGGTACCCACCCGTACGAGCAGTACTTC.

For the CDR3, the DNA is TGTGCCAGCAGGAAAGCCGGGACAGGGCTTTCTCCCCTCCACTTT. Translated: CASRKAGTGLSPLHF. The chain uses TRBV7-8 and TRBJ1-6, with 9 bases lining up with TRBD1. The CDR3 loop spans 15 amino acids. V shed 6 bases, J shed 13 bases, and the junction held 13 bases outside the gene matches. CDR1 and CDR2 from the germline V gene are SGHVS and FQNEAQ.

This chain joins TRBV10-3 and TRBJ2-7; 8 nucleotides line up with TRBD2. The CDR3 is 15 residues long. Germline V gives CDR1 ENHRY, CDR2 SYGVKD. The ends lost 7 bases at V and 3 bases at J; junction bases unmatched: 11. The CDR3 bases are TGTGCCATCACCCGGGTGATAGCGGGGAGCTACGAGCAGTACTTC. This codes for CAITRVIAGSYEQYF.

The CDR3 DNA reads TGTGCCAGCAGCCGCCGTGGTGGCGGGAGTCTATACGAGCAGTACTTC. It encodes CASSRRGGGSLYEQYF. This rearrangement joins TRBV27 to TRBJ2-5; 7 nucleotides line up with TRBD2. The DNA matches TRBJ2-7 better at its end, which makes the J call doubtful. CDR1 MNHEY and CDR2 SMNVEV come from the germline V gene (reference sequence). There are 16 residues in the CDR3.

The CDR3 DNA reads as TGTGCCTGGAGTGCCGGGTACACCATATATTTT. This sequence encodes CAWSAGYTIYF. The gene calls are TRBV30 and TRBJ1-3; D remains unclear. V lost 1 base and J 8 bases, leaving 6 bases between the germline ends. The CDR3 length is 11 residues. CDR1 and CDR2 from the germline V gene are GTSNPN and SVGIG (reference sequence).

J is TRBJ1-1 and V is TRBV7-9; 7 bases align to TRBD1. The V and J ends lost 3 bases and 0 bases, in that order; junction bases with no gene match: 13. This CDR3 is 18 amino acids long. Germline CDR1 SEHNR, CDR2 FQNEAQ (reference sequence). The CDR3 bases are TGTGCCAGCAGCTTCCCTCCCCAGGGGGGTGCACTGAACACTGAAGCTTTCTTT. Protein product: CASSFPPQGGALNTEAFF.

This clone was seen just once. Here the CDR3 DNA reads TGTGCCAGCAGCTTAGTTAGCGTTGAGCAGTTCTTC. Translated: CASSLVSVEQFF. V is TRBV7-2 and J is TRBJ2-1, with D possibly matching TRBD2 (5 bases). V was clipped by 1 base and J by 9 bases, with 7 bases between them. Germline CDR1 reads SGHTA; CDR2 reads FQGNSA. This CDR3 is 12 amino acids long.

The J gene is TRBJ2-1, the V gene TRBV11-3; no clear D. V was shortened by 0 bases and J by 7 bases, with 19 bases between the two germline ends. CDR3 length: 17 residues. CDR1 is SGHNT and CDR2 is YENEEA in the germline V gene. For the CDR3, the DNA is TGTGCCAGCAGCTTAGAATCGGCCCAGTATGGAGTGAATGAGCAGTTCTTC. It encodes CASSLESAQYGVNEQFF.

V and J are TRBV7-9 and TRBJ2-1; D is unresolved. The V gene's germline CDR1 is SEHNR and CDR2 FQNEAQ (reference sequence). This CDR3 is built from 15 residues. Deletions cut 1 base from V and 6 bases from J, with 13 bases between. DNA of the CDR3: TGTGCCAGCAGCTTAGTCCAGGATCTCTCCAATGAGCAGTTCTTC. Protein: CASSLVQDLSNEQFF.

The gene calls are TRBV6-4 and TRBJ2-3, with 10 bases that match TRBD2. The CDR3 length is 15 residues. V gave up 2 bases and J gave up 6 bases; unmatched junction bases: 5. The germline gives CDR1 MRHNA, CDR2 SNTAGT. This CDR3 is CASSDKREGWDTQYF. The CDR3 DNA reads as TGTGCCAGCAGTGACAAGCGGGAGGGGTGGGATACGCAGTATTTT.